These 8 T cell receptor beta chains came from one sample sequenced in a study of spatial heterogeneity in lung cancer (dated by TCRdb to between 2018 and 2021). The library was produced with 5' RACE. Sequencing used a NextSeq 500. Through fastp at Q25 and MiXCR, TCRdb rebuilt clones from the public reads, retaining in-frame beta chains. Rows with one shared CDR3 protein collapse into an entry with the most common genes and DNA. Across this sample there are 45,000 to 65,000 distinct CDR3 sequences, with around 7.7% seen only once. The leading ten clones occupy roughly 35% of the sample. Explained via the paper, the time point label denotes: blood at routine non-recurrence follow-up after resection. Whole RNA extracted from tumor and nontumor lung tissue, or from cryopreserved PBMC samples, was used for TCR sequencing without cell sorting. Sequencing used PBMCs, obtained at follow-up. Source of these receptors: a female donor with early-stage non-small cell lung cancer.

This clonotype was counted at least ten times. The rearrangement links TRBV7-2 to TRBJ1-2, with TRBD1 matching over 9 bases. The length of the CDR3 is 14 residues. The germline CDR1 and CDR2 sequences are SGHTA and FQGNSA. The V and J ends lost 5 bases and 6 bases, in that order; junction bases with no gene match: 7. In DNA form, the CDR3 reads TGTGCCAGCAGCCCCTTTCGGACAGGGGATGGCTACACCTTC. Protein sequence: CASSPFRTGDGYTF.

This clonotype showed up many times. V usage is TRBV24-1 and J usage is TRBJ2-1; TRBD1 might be the D (6 bases). The ends were cut back, 3 bases at V and 4 bases at J, with 12 bases in the middle. Per germline, CDR1 KGHDR and CDR2 SFDVKD. The CDR3 has 15 amino acids. DNA for the CDR3: TGTGCCACCAGTGATGCGTCAGGGGCATACAATGAGCAGTTCTTC. It translates to CATSDASGAYNEQFF.

A few counts support this clonotype. One end of the junction is discordant with germline, which a read error may explain. The V gene is TRBV5-1, the J gene TRBJ2-1; 9 bases align to TRBD2. The CDR3 totals 14 residues. Germline V lookup: CDR1 SGHRS, CDR2 YFSETQ. CDR3 region: CASSLVAGGNVQFF. In DNA form, the CDR3 reads TGCGCCAGCAGCTTGGTCGCGGGGGGGAATGTGCAGTTCTTC.

In its sample, this clonotype was seen many times. The V and J genes are TRBV7-9 and TRBJ2-3; TRBD1 agrees at 9 bases. With 4 bases clipped from V and 3 bases from J, the junction kept 5 bases outside the gene matches. The length of the CDR3 is 15 residues. Germline loops: CDR1 SEHNR, CDR2 FQNEAQ (reference sequence). CDR3 residues: CASSSRDRATDTQYF. The CDR3 region has the DNA TGTGCCAGCAGCTCCCGGGACAGGGCAACAGATACGCAGTATTTT.

Here the CDR3 DNA reads TGTGCTAGTGGTAGACAGTCCAGCAGGGGTGAGCAGTTCTTC. It specifies CASGRQSSRGEQFF. V is TRBV12-5 and J is TRBJ2-1, with D possibly being TRBD1 (6 bases). CDR1 and CDR2 (germline): LGHNT, FRNRAP. This CDR3 has 14 amino acids. Trimming removed 5 bases at V and 9 bases at J, with 17 bases between.

The rearrangement links TRBV28 to TRBJ1-5; D may be TRBD1 (6 bases). The V end was cut by 2 bases, the J end by 6 bases, with 11 bases between. This CDR3 comprises 14 residues. Germline-derived CDR1 and CDR2 are MDHEN and SYDVKM. The CDR3 region is CASSLAGARQPQHF. The CDR3 bases are TGTGCCAGCAGTTTAGCGGGGGCCCGTCAGCCCCAGCATTTT.

Points on this clonotype: With a much larger clone just one base away, this may be a read error. The rearrangement links TRBV10-3 to TRBJ1-2; 8 bases are shared with TRBD1. V lost 2 bases, J lost 12 bases, and 14 bases stayed unmatched. In germline, CDR1 is ENHRY, CDR2 SYGVKD. This CDR3 comprises 15 residues. CDR3: CAISERYDRGEGHTF. DNA for the CDR3: TGTGCCATCAGTGAGCGTTACGACAGGGGCGAAGGCCACACCTTC.

The rearrangement uses TRBV5-1 and TRBJ2-3; either TRBD1 or TRBD2 may fit D (5 bases each). The CDR3 is made up of 17 amino acids. Trimming took 4 bases from V and 3 from J, leaving 21 bases between them. Germline CDR1 and CDR2: SGHRS and YFSETQ. CDR3 sequence (DNA): TGCGCCAGCAGCGGTACCGGGACGGACCTCCTAACAGATACGCAGTATTTT. As protein: CASSGTGTDLLTDTQYF.